Here is one T cell receptor (beta chain) with its context. This receptor's antigen is unknown. No per-base quality is available; no much larger clone lies one base away. In Seattle, one collaborating source enrolled patients while the infection was active and tracked those patients longitudinally over the course of disease. Collaborating institutions collected whole blood in K2EDTA tubes following their own protocols. For TCRbeta analysis, collaborators shipped samples in one of three forms: frozen whole blood, isolated PBMCs, or DNA extracted from either of those sample types. TCRbeta CDR3 regions were amplified from genomic DNA using the immunoSEQ Assay, a bias-controlled multiplex PCR. Under the source paper's analysis protocol: The number of nucleated cells in each sample was estimated by amplification of reference gene primers within the assay. Sequence reads were collapsed and filtered to measure the absolute abundance of every unique TCRbeta CDR3 rearrangement. For each sample, productive Simpson clonality was calculated as the square root of Simpson's diversity index over productive rearrangements. Sourced from immuneACCESS, this table was stored by TCRdb with only in-frame sequences that have V and J called. A share of the clones is absent; for the studies checked, an unresolved V gene accounts for under half, and the remainder has no known explanation. V, J and clone size derive from that table, while D and trimming were established from the DNA sequence. For this sample there are approximately 500,000 clones; about 89% appear just once. The top ten clonotypes cover about 8.2% of the sample.

These data come from a study of blood T cell repertoires in COVID-19 (dated by TCRdb to 2020 to 2021). Background on the whole study: Collaborator samples came from the United States, Italy and Spain and covered acute and convalescent phases of COVID-19. The repertoires were released in a freely available public database intended as a resource for research on the immune response to SARS-CoV-2. Sample metadata almost always included a de-identified subject ID, COVID-19 status, age in years and sex. The material from the prospective study consisted of cDNA or gDNA derived from T cells, B-cell-depleted T cells, or PBMCs. The samples were drawn from two sources: the first 160 participants of the ongoing ImmuneRACE study, and 1,254 subjects contributed by 6 global collaborators. The dataset comprised deeply sampled blood TCRbeta repertoires from subjects exposed to, actively infected with, or recovered from COVID-19. Where available, HLA class I and class II types were taken from metadata supplied by the sample provider and were not determined by assay-based typing.

The paper as a whole reports these results and caveats: How much clinical and demographic metadata was included differed by source and by participant, and the metadata was provided uncurated.

Spanning cysteine to phenylalanine, the CDR3 consists of 15 amino acids. The entry retains the CDR3 DNA only, 45 bases that are in frame from base 1. As encoded in the germline V gene, CDR1 is SGHVS while CDR2 is FQNEAQ. V loses 2 bases, J loses 10 bases, and the germline ends lie 15 bases apart. The sample taken for sequencing was peripheral blood. The chain was built from TRBV7-8 and TRBJ1-6; a tentative D call is TRBD1 (5 bases match). The sequence came from a woman between 45 and 65 years old with COVID-19, enrolled during active disease. The sequenced DNA: TGTGCCAGCAGCTTATACCCAGGGCCGGCCTCACCCCTCCACTTT. The encoded protein is CASSLYPGPASPLHF.